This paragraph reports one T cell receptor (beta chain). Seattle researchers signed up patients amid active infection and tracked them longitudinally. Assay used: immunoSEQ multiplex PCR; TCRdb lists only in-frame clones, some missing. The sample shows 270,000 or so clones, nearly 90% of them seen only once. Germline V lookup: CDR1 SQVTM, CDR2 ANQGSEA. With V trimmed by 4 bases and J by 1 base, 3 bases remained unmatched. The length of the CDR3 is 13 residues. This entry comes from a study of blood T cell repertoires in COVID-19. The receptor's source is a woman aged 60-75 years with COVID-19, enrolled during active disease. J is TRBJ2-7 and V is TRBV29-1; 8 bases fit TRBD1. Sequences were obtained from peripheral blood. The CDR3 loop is CSVVGQGSYEQYF. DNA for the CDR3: TGCAGCGTTGTCGGACAGGGATCCTACGAGCAGTACTTC.